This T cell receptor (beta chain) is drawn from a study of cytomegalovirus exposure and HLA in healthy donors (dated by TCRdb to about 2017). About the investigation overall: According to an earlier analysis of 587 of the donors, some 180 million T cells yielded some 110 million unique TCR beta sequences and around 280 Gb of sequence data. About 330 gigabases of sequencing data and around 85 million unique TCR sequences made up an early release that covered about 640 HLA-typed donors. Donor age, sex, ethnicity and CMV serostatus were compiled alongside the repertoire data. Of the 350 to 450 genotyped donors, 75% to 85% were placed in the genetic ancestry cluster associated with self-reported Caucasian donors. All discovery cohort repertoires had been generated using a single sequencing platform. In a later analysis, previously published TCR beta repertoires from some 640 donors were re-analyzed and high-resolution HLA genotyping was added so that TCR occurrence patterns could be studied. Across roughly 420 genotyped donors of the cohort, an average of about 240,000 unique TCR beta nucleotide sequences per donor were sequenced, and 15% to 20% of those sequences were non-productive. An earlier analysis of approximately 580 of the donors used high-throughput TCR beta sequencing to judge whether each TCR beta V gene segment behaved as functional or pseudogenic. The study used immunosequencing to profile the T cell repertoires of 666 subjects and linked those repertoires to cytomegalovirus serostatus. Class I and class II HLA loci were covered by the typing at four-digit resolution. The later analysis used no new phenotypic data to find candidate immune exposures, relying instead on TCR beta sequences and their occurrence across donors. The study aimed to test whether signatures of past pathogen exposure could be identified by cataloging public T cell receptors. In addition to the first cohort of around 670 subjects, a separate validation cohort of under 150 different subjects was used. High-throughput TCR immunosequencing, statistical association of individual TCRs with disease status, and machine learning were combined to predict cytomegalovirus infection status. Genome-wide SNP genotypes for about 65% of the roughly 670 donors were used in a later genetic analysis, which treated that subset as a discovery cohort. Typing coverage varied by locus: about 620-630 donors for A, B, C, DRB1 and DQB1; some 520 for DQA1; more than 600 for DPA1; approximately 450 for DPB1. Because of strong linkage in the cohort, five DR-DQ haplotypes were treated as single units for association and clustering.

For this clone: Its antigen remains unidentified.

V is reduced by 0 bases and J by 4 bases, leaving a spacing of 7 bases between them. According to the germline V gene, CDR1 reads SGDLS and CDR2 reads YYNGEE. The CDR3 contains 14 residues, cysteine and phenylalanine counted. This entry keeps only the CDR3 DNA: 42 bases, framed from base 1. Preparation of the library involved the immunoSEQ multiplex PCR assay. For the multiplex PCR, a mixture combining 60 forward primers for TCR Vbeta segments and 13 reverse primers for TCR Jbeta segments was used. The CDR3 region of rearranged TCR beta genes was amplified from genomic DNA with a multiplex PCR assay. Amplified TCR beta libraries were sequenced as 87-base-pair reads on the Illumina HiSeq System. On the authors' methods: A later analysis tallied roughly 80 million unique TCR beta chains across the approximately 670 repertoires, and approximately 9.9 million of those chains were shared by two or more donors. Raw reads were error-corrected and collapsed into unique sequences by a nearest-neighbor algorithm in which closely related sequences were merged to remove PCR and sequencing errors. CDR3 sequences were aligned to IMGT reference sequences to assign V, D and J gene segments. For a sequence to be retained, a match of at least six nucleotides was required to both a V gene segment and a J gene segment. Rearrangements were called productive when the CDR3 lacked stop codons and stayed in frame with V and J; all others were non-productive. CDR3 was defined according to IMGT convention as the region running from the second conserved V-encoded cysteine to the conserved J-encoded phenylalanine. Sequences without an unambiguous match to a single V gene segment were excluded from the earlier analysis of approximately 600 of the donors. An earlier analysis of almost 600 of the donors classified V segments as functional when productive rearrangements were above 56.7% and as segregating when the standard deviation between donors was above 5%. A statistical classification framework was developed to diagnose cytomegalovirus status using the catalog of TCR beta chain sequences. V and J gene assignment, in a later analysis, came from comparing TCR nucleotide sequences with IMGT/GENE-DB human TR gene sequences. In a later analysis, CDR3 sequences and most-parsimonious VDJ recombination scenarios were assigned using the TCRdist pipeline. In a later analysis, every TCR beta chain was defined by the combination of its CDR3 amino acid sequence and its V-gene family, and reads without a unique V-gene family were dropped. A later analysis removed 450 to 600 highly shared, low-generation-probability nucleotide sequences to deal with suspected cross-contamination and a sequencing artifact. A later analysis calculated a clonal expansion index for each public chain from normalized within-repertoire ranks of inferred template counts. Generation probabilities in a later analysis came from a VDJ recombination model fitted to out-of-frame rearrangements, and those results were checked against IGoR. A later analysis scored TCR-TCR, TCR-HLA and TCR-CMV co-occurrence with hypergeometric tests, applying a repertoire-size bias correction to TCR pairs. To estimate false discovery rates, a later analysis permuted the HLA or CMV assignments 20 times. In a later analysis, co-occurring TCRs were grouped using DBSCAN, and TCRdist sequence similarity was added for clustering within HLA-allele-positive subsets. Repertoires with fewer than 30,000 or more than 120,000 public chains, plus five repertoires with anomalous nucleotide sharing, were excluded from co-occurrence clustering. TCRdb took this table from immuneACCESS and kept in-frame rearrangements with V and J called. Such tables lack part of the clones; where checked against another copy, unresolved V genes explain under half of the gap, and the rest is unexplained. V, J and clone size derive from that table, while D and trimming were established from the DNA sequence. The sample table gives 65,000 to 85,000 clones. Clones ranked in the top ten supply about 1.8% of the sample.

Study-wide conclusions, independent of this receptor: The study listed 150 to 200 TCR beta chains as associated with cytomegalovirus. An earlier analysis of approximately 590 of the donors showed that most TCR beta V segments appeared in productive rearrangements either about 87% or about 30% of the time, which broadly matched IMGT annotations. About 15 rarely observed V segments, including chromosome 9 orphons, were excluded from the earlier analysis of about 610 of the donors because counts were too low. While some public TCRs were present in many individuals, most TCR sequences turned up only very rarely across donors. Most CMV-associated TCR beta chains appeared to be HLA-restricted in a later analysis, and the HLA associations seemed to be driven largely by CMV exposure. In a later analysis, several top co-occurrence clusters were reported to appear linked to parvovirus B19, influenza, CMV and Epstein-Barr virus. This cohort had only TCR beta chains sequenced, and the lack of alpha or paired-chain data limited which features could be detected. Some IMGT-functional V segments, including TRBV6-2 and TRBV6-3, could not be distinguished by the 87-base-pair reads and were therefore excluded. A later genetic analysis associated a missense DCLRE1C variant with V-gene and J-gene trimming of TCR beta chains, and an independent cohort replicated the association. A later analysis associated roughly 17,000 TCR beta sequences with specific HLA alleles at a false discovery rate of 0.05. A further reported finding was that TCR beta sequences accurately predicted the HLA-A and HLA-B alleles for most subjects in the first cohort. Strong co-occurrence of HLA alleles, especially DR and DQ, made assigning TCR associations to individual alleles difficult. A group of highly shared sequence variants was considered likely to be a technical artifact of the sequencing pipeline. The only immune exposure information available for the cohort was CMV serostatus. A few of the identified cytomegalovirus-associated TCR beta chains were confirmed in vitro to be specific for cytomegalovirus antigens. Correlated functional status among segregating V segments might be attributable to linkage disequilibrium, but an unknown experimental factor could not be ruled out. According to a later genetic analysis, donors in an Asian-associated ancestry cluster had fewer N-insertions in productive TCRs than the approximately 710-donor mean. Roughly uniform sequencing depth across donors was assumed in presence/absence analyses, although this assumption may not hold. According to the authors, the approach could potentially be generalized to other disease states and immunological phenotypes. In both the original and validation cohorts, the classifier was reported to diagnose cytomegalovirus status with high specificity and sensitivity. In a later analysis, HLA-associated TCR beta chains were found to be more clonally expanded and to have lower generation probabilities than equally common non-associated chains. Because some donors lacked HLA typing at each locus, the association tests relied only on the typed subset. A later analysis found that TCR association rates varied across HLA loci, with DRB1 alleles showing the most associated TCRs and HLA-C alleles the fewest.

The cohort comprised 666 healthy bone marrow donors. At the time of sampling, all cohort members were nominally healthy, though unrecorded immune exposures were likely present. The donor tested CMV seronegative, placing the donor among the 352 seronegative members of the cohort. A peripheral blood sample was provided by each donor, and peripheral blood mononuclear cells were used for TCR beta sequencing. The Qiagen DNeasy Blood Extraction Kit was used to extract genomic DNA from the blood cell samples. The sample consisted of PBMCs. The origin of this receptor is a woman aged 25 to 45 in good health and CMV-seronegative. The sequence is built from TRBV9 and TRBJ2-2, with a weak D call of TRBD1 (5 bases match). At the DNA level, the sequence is TGTGCCAGCAGCGTAGGTGGGGCCACCGGGGAGCTGTTTTTT. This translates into CASSVGGATGELFF.